Described below is a single T cell receptor beta chain sequence and its context. One end of the junction fails to match germline, which may point to a read error. The assay was immunoSEQ multiplex PCR, and TCRdb's table has in-frame clones only and misses some. The data hold 200,000 to 250,000 clones, with around 90% observed a single time. This specimen comes from a study of blood T cell repertoires in COVID-19. For the study at large: In each case, the material was cDNA or gDNA derived from T cells, B-cell-depleted T cells, or PBMCs.

Germline CDR1 and CDR2: LGHDT and YNNKEL (reference sequence). This CDR3 contains 12 residues. Sequencing was carried out using PBMCs or T cells enriched from blood (not recorded which). The chain is built from TRBV3-1 (or the pseudogene TRBV3-2) and TRBJ1-2, with TRBD1 as a possible D gene (5 bases). This clonotype originated in a man aged 25-45 years who had recovered from COVID-19. The CDR3 region is CASSQTTSTAFF. Here the CDR3 DNA reads TGTGCCAGCAGCCAAACCACCTCGACAGCCTTCTTC.